This T cell receptor (beta chain) was recovered during a study of Ad26.COV2.S vaccination and SARS-CoV-2 variants. Sequencing used immunoSEQ multiplex PCR; TCRdb keeps in-frame clones, though not all of them. This table has 380,000 or so clones, roughly four fifths appearing once. This sample's treatment: about 20 received Ad26.COV2.S at low or high dose, single or two shots; roughly five received placebo; per-sample allocation not given. Day 63 after the first vaccine or placebo injection was the time point for sampling. CDR1 is SNHLY, CDR2 FYNNEI, per germline. This CDR3 is built from 12 residues. Trimming cost V 8 bases and J 16 bases, with 21 bases left between them.

Sequences were derived from peripheral blood, sampled in a trial of Ad26.COV2.S vaccine versus placebo. The TCR was taken from a person aged 18 to 65 who received the Ad26.COV2.S COVID-19 vaccine or a placebo. The V gene is TRBV2, the J gene TRBJ2-1; D unclear. The CDR3 DNA follows: TGTGCCAGCCCCCCTCGGGCCGGCGGCGGATTCTTC. Protein: CASPPRAGGGFF.